This T cell receptor beta chain stems from a study of T cells in Graves' hyperthyroidism and ophthalmopathy. As for the study in general: Peripheral blood was taken when the disease was first diagnosed, before any treatment began.

Stability of Graves' hyperthyroidism was defined as absent ophthalmopathy progression within 18 months. Newly diagnosed patients aged 18 to 65 had hyperthyroidism of under 2 months' duration. The study based diagnoses on clinical symptoms, serum thyroxine and TRAb, thyroid ultrasound and orbital computed tomography. The CDR3 runs 14 residues. Trimming took off 8 bases at V and 7 bases at J, with 17 bases between the two ends. The source material, RNA transcripts, was used to amplify TCR beta CDR3 regions. When the TCR CDR3 underwent first-round RT-PCR, the HTBI primer set was used. TCRdb reanalysed the multiplex PCR reads using MiXCR and keeps one entry per CDR3 protein. The table has hundreds of thousands of distinct CDR3 sequences, around 40% seen once; the top ten hold roughly 31%.

The TCR sequence derives from a woman between 40 and 55 years old with Graves' hyperthyroidism. Sequencing was carried out using blood. V usage is TRBV12-3 or TRBV12-4 and J usage is TRBJ1-4; D ambiguous. This CDR3 reads CASGVNPFTEKLFF. The CDR3 bases are TGTGCCAGCGGCGTCAACCCGTTCACTGAAAAACTGTTTTTT.